The clone carrying this T cell receptor (beta chain) turned up a few times. Clones were read by immunoSEQ multiplex PCR, and TCRdb kept only the in-frame ones, dropping some. The sample records 150,000 to 200,000 clones, approximately 86% being singletons. These data belong to a study of cytomegalovirus exposure and HLA in healthy donors. Trimming at V came to 1 base and at J to 7 bases, leaving 17 bases not matched to a gene. The CDR3 is 17 residues long. Germline CDR1 reads SGHDT; CDR2 reads YYEEEE. What was sequenced was PBMCs. V is TRBV5-6 and J is TRBJ2-7; TRBD1 aligns across 7 bases. The TCR was taken from a woman aged 18 to 35 in good health and CMV-seronegative. This CDR3 is CASSLTGDLTSTWEQYF. CDR3 coding DNA: TGTGCCAGCAGCTTGACAGGGGACCTAACCTCTACGTGGGAGCAGTACTTC.